The entry below gives a single T cell receptor beta chain sequence along with its context. The germline gives CDR1 ENHRY, CDR2 SYGVKD. The CDR3 runs to 19 residues. J lost 7 bases, V lost 8 bases, and 26 bases had no gene match. This record belongs to a study of blood T cell repertoires in COVID-19. Study details: There were acute and convalescent COVID-19 samples, and they came from the United States, Italy and Spain. The cDNA or gDNA used as material had been derived from T cells, B-cell-depleted T cells, or PBMCs.

In the original processing: Reference gene primer amplification gave estimated nucleated cell counts. Using immunoSEQ multiplex PCR, the repertoire was profiled, and TCRdb retains in-frame clones only, with some absent. The D gene and trimming were derived from the DNA, and the V and J assignments and clone size from that table. Here the sample spans about 14,000 clones, over 80% being singletons. The chain combines TRBV10-3 with TRBJ2-1, with 7 bases matching TRBD2. The sequence was obtained from a man aged 45-65 years with active COVID-19. The sample taken for sequencing was peripheral blood. CDR3 sequence reads: CAIRDPLRGAGVGNNEQFF. CDR3 DNA: TGTGCCATCCGGGACCCCCTCCGTGGGGCGGGAGTAGGCAATAATGAGCAGTTCTTC.